This passage covers 15 T cell receptor beta chains from one sample sequenced in a study of blood T cell repertoires in COVID-19. Here immunoSEQ multiplex PCR was the method, and the copy in TCRdb shows in-frame clones only, minus some. The table records 100,000 to 150,000 clones, less than 85% of them present only once. Material for sequencing was peripheral blood. All receptors come from an older woman with acute or convalescent COVID-19.

The chain joins TRBV7-3 to TRBJ1-2; possibly TRBD1 for D (5 bases). Germline lookup yields CDR1 SGHTA and CDR2 FQGTGA. The CDR3 runs to 13 residues. Trimming stripped 0 bases from V and 6 bases from J, with 8 bases between. CDR3 sequence (DNA): TGTGCCAGCAGCTTAACAGGGGTCGATGGCTACACCTTC. Its protein product is CASSLTGVDGYTF. Supplemented by reference TRBV7-3 and TRBJ1-2, the full variable domain reads GAGVSQTPSNKVTEKGKYVELRCDPISGHTALYWYRQSLGQGPEFLIYFQGTGAADDSGLPNDRFFAVRPEGSVSTLKIQRTERGDSAVYLCASSLTGVDGYTFGSGTRLTVV.

The chain is built from TRBV30 and TRBJ2-5, with 9 positions matching TRBD2. The germline V gene encodes CDR1 GTSNPN and CDR2 SVGIG (reference sequence). The V gene end was trimmed by 4 bases and the J gene end by 2 bases; junction bases not matched to a gene: 8. The CDR3 has 15 amino acids. The CDR3 here is CAWTRKRGVQETQYF. The CDR3, as DNA: TGTGCCTGGACTCGTAAGCGGGGGGTTCAAGAGACCCAGTACTTC.

This clone was counted once. The rearrangement links TRBV13 to TRBJ2-3; 8 positions agree with TRBD1. Germline CDR1 reads PRHDT; CDR2 reads FYEKMQ (reference sequence). This CDR3 spans 13 amino acids. V dropped 5 bases and J dropped 5; count of bases not matched to a gene: 3. As DNA, the CDR3 is TGTGCCAGCAGCGACAGGGGAGGAGATACGCAGTATTTT. This encodes CASSDRGGDTQYF.

The chain links TRBV6-6 to TRBJ2-2; tentative D call: TRBD2 (6 bases). Trimming pared 5 bases from V and 4 bases from J, leaving 8 bases between. The CDR3 has 13 amino acids. CDR1 MNHNY and CDR2 SVGAGI come from the germline V gene (reference sequence). CDR3 in DNA: TGTGCCAGCAGTCCGCGGGGCACCGGGGAGCTGTTTTTT. It translates to CASSPRGTGELFF.

This clone was recorded once. This chain joins TRBV11-2 and TRBJ2-3; 10 bases map to TRBD1. Germline loops: CDR1 SGHAT, CDR2 FQNNGV. The CDR3 has 16 amino acids. J was trimmed by 4 bases and V by 5 bases; bases with no gene match: 9. The CDR3 reads CASSLGTGVQADTQYF. In DNA, the CDR3 is TGTGCCAGCAGCCTCGGGACAGGGGTACAGGCAGATACGCAGTATTTT. The full variable domain, in which reference TRBV11-2 and TRBJ2-3 provide the parts outside the CDR3, is EAGVAQSPRYKIIEKRQSVAFWCNPISGHATLYWYQQILGQGPKLLIQFQNNGVVDDSQLPKDRFSAERLKGVDSTLKIQPAKLEDSAVYLCASSLGTGVQADTQYFGPGTRLTVL.

V gene TRBV5-4 combines with J gene TRBJ1-4; 8 bases line up with TRBD1. CDR1 is SGHNT, CDR2 YYREEE, per germline (reference sequence). The CDR3 consists of 14 residues. V shed 3 bases and J 4 bases; nucleotides not matched to a gene: 2. CDR3 nucleotides: TGTGCCAGCAGCTGGACAGGGAGTAATGAAAAACTGTTTTTT. Translated: CASSWTGSNEKLFF. The whole variable domain, filled in from reference TRBV5-4 and TRBJ1-4, reads ETGVTQSPTHLIKTRGQQVTLRCSSQSGHNTVSWYQQALGQGPQFIFQYYREEENGRGNFPPRFSGLQFPNYSSELNVNALELDDSALYLCASSWTGSNEKLFFGSGTQLSVL.

This sequence joins TRBV4-1 and TRBJ1-6; 9 bases map to TRBD1. V was pared by 4 bases and J by 9 bases, with 19 bases of the junction left unmatched. This CDR3 contains 19 residues. Germline V lookup: CDR1 MGHRA, CDR2 YSYEKL. The CDR3 loop reads CASSPTPGTGSFEGSPLHF. The CDR3 coding sequence is TGCGCCAGCAGCCCCACTCCGGGGACAGGGTCCTTCGAAGGTTCACCCCTCCACTTT.

The chain uses TRBV5-4 and TRBJ2-5, with D hard to call. CDR3 length equals 14 residues. Germline V gene sequence: CDR1 SGHNT, CDR2 YYREEE (reference sequence). Trimming took 0 bases from V and 5 from J, leaving 11 bases between them. The CDR3 is CASSLGGPVETQYF. The CDR3 nucleotides are TGTGCCAGCAGCTTGGGCGGCCCGGTGGAGACCCAGTACTTC.

The gene calls are TRBV28 and TRBJ1-1; the D is unclear. This CDR3 region has 16 residues. V was pared by 1 base and J by 1 base, with 13 bases between. The V gene's germline CDR1 is MDHEN and CDR2 SYDVKM. The CDR3 sequence is CASSLLSSERNTEAFF. The CDR3 DNA reads TGTGCCAGCAGTTTATTAAGTAGTGAAAGGAACACTGAAGCTTTCTTT.

Remarks on this clone: This CDR3 is also generated by other DNA sequences in the sample. The chain's CDR3 is CASSVRGNQPQHF. CDR3 DNA sequence: TGTGCCAGCAGTGTTCGAGGCAATCAGCCCCAGCATTTT. The V and J genes are TRBV2 and TRBJ1-5; no clear D. There are 13 residues in the CDR3. Trimming took off 4 bases at V and 2 bases at J, with 6 bases between the two ends. Germline CDR1 is SNHLY and CDR2 is FYNNEI. The full variable domain, with the rest looked up from reference TRBV2 and TRBJ1-5, is EPEVTQTPSHQVTQMGQEVILRCVPISNHLYFYWYRQILGQKVEFLVSFYNNEISEKSEIFDDQFSVERPDGSNFTLKIRSTKLEDSAMYFCASSVRGNQPQHFGDGTRLSIL.

This sequence joins TRBV5-6 and TRBJ1-2, with 7 bases aligning to TRBD1. Germline V gene data show CDR1 as SGHDT and CDR2 as YYEEEE. CDR3 size: 15 residues. J gave up 6 bases and V 0 bases, and 8 bases lay outside the gene matches. The CDR3 DNA reads TGTGCCAGCAGCTTGGCCTGGACAGGAAAGGATGGCTACACCTTC. Protein product: CASSLAWTGKDGYTF.

This clone showed up just once. V gene TRBV5-1 combines with J gene TRBJ1-2, with 9 bases lining up with TRBD1. This CDR3 has 15 amino acids. The V gene's germline CDR1 is SGHRS and CDR2 YFSETQ. J lost 8 bases, V lost 0 bases, and 8 bases had no gene match. The CDR3 sequence is CASSLVGTGMEGYTF. CDR3 DNA sequence: TGCGCCAGCAGCTTGGTCGGGACAGGGATGGAAGGCTACACCTTC.

CDR3 protein: CASSPTTVRYGYTF. CDR3 in DNA: TGTGCCAGCAGCCCCACGACAGTTCGCTATGGCTACACCTTC. The J gene is TRBJ1-2, the V gene TRBV9, with a possible D match to TRBD1 (5 bases). Between the trimmed V and J ends, which lost 4 bases and 4 bases, there was a span of 14 bases. The length of the CDR3 is 14 residues. Germline lookup yields CDR1 SGDLS and CDR2 YYNGEE.

This chain links TRBV4-1 with TRBJ1-2; D is possibly TRBD1 (5 bases). The V end was cut by 1 base, the J end by 0 bases, with 12 bases between. CDR3 length: 16 residues. Germline values: CDR1 MGHRA, CDR2 YSYEKL. The CDR3 spells CASSQVAGLSNYGYTF. The CDR3, as DNA: TGCGCCAGCAGCCAAGTAGCAGGGCTCTCTAACTATGGCTACACCTTC.

This rearrangement joins TRBV6-5 to TRBJ1-5, with a tentative D call TRBD1 (6 bases). Germline V CDR1 and CDR2: MNHEY, SVGAGI. V lost 5 bases and J 6 bases, leaving 11 bases between the germline ends. The CDR3 contains 13 residues. CDR3 protein: CASSTGFGQPQHF. The CDR3 nucleotides read TGTGCCAGCAGTACAGGGTTCGGTCAGCCCCAGCATTTT.